This is a list of T cell receptor beta chains from one sample in a study of CD8 T cells in ankylosing spondylitis. TCRdb reprocessed the 5' RACE reads via MiXCR and lists one record per CDR3 protein. The table shows 650,000 to 800,000 distinct CDR3 sequences, with roughly 19% occurring only once. The material sequenced was blood, either unsorted or a sorted T cell fraction (not recorded which). All receptors derive from a male donor with ankylosing spondylitis. Both conserved end residues are part of each CDR3. The D gene is left open where the match is weak. The size of a clone is reported for some rows only, either as once, few or many, or as a class for expanded clones.

clone_size | j_call | v_call | d_call | cdr3_aa | cdr3_nt
many | TRBJ2-7 | TRBV12-3/TRBV12-4 | NA | CASSFGITNYEQYF | TGTGCCAGCAGTTTCGGCATTACGAACTACGAGCAGTACTTC
NA | TRBJ2-1 | TRBV30 | TRBD2 | CAWSVRLAGTNEQFF | TGTGCCTGGAGTGTTAGGTTAGCGGGGACCAATGAGCAGTTCTTC
NA | TRBJ2-7 | TRBV28 | TRBD2 | CASSLAGTLYEQYF | TGTGCCAGCAGTCTAGCGGGCACACTCTACGAGCAGTACTTC
NA | TRBJ1-2 | TRBV6-2/TRBV6-3 | TRBD1 | CASRAQGLRALDGYTF | TGTGCCAGCAGAGCACAGGGGCTCCGGGCGCTGGATGGCTACACCTTC
few | TRBJ2-3 | TRBV7-2 | TRBD2 | CASTLSSGRSDTQYF | TGTGCCAGCACCCTTAGTAGCGGGAGGTCAGATACGCAGTATTTT
few | TRBJ2-3 | TRBV20-1 | NA | CSARDRREWDTQYF | TGCAGTGCTAGAGATAGACGGGAGTGGGATACGCAGTATTTT
NA | TRBJ1-5 | TRBV21-1 | NA | CASSDPTGGVGNQPQHF | TGTGCCAGCAGCGACCCCACAGGGGGCGTAGGCAATCAGCCCCAGCATTTT
NA | TRBJ2-1 | TRBV10-2 | TRBD2 | CASSAPPILAGGHLPSEQFF | TGCGCCAGCAGTGCCCCCCCAATACTAGCGGGAGGGCATCTACCGAGTGAGCAGTTCTTC
few | TRBJ2-3 | TRBV3-1 | TRBD2 | CASSRGTSGGDIAEDVSTDTQYF | TGTGCCAGCAGCCGCGGGACTAGCGGGGGGGATATAGCGGAAGACGTGAGCACAGATACGCAGTATTTT
NA | TRBJ2-1 | TRBV25-1 | TRBD2 | CASNSGTDYNEQFF | TGTGCCAGCAATAGCGGGACGGATTACAATGAGCAGTTCTTC
few | TRBJ2-1 | TRBV7-2 | TRBD1 | CASSLYGTGERFF | TGTGCCAGCAGCTTATATGGGACAGGGGAACGGTTCTTC
few | TRBJ2-1 | TRBV20-1 | NA | CSARGGAGPEQFF | TGCAGTGCTAGGGGGGGGGCAGGGCCTGAGCAGTTCTTC
NA | TRBJ1-3 | TRBV27 | NA | CASRPGVSGNTIYF | TGTGCCAGCAGACCGGGAGTTTCTGGAAACACCATATATTTT
NA | TRBJ1-2 | TRBV29-1 | NA | CSVPYSRDYGYTF | TGCAGCGTACCTTACAGTCGAGACTATGGCTACACCTTC
NA | TRBJ2-7 | TRBV7-3 | TRBD2 | CASSNSGGPVYEQYF | TGTGCCAGCAGTAATAGCGGGGGGCCTGTCTACGAGCAGTACTTC
NA | TRBJ2-7 | TRBV7-2 | TRBD2 | CASSLRGGGLTYEQYF | TGTGCCAGCAGCCTCCGCGGGGGGGGGCTCACCTACGAGCAGTACTTC
few | TRBJ2-7 | TRBV11-2 | NA | CASNGVNSYEQYF | TGTGCCAGCAACGGGGTCAACTCCTACGAGCAGTACTTC
NA | TRBJ1-6 | TRBV5-1 | TRBD1 | CASSLGDRTGNSPLHF | TGCGCCAGCAGCTTAGGGGACAGGACGGGTAATTCACCCCTCCACTTT
NA | TRBJ2-3 | TRBV27 | NA | CASSYAHHYTQYF | TGTGCCAGCAGTTATGCACATCATTATACGCAGTATTTT
NA | TRBJ2-7 | TRBV28 | TRBD2 | CASSFMTAGGPPYEQYF | TGTGCCAGCAGTTTTATGACTGCGGGAGGGCCACCCTACGAGCAGTACTTC
once | TRBJ1-3 | TRBV20-1 | NA | CSAETESSGNTIYF | TGCAGTGCTGAGACAGAGAGCTCTGGAAACACCATATATTTT
NA | TRBJ2-5 | TRBV20-1 | TRBD2 | CSARDRLAGAQTQYF | TGCAGTGCTAGAGATCGGCTAGCGGGGGCCCAGACCCAGTACTTC
NA | TRBJ2-1 | TRBV15 | TRBD2 | CATSVRTSGYNEQFF | TGTGCCACCAGCGTCCGGACTAGCGGCTACAATGAGCAGTTCTTC
NA | TRBJ2-1 | TRBV7-7 | TRBD2 | CASSLSTSEPYNEQFF | TGTGCCAGCAGCTTATCGACTAGCGAGCCCTACAATGAGCAGTTCTTC
few | TRBJ2-1 | TRBV4-3 | NA | CASSQDLGAGYNEQFF | TGCGCCAGCAGCCAAGATCTGGGGGCAGGTTACAATGAGCAGTTCTTC
NA | TRBJ2-3 | TRBV5-1 | NA | CASSLKQIHTDTQYF | TGCGCCAGCAGCTTAAAACAGATTCACACAGATACGCAGTATTTT
few | TRBJ1-3 | TRBV20-1 | NA | CSAPQGSANTIYF | TGCAGTGCTCCCCAGGGGTCTGCAAACACCATATATTTT
few | TRBJ1-2 | TRBV6-1 | NA | CASTPSGNYGYTF | TGTGCCAGCACTCCTTCGGGCAACTATGGCTACACCTTC
NA | TRBJ1-5 | TRBV20-1 | NA | CSARDQSNQPQHF | TGCAGTGCTAGAGACCAGTCCAATCAGCCCCAGCATTTT
NA | TRBJ2-7 | TRBV12-3/TRBV12-4 | TRBD1 | CASSSRTGEQYF | TGTGCCAGCAGTTCACGGACAGGCGAGCAGTACTTC